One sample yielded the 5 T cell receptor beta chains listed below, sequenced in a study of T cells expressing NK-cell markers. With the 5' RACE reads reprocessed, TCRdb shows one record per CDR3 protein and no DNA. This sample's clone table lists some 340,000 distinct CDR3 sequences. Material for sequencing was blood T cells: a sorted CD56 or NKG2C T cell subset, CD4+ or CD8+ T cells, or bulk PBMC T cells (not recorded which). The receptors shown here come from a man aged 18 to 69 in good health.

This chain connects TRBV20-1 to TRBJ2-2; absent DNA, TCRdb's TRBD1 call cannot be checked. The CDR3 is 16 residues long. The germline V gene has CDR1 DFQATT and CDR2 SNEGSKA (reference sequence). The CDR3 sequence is CSARGTGGRNTGELFF.

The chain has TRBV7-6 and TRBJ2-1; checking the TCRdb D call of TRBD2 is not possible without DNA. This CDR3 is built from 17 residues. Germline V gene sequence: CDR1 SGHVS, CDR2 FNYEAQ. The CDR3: CASSPRIAGGHYNEQFF.

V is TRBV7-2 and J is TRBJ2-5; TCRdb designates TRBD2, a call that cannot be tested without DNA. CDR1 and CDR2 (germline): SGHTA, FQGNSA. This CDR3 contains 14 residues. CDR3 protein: CASSLRPAGETQYF.

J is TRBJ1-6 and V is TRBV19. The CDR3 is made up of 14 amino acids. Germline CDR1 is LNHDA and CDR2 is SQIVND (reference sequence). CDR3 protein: CASTTELLSSPLHF.

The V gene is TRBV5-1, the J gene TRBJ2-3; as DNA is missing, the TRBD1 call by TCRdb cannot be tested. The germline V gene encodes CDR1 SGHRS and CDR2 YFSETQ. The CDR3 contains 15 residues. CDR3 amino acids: CASSPRTDYTDTQYF.